The 2 T cell receptor beta chains presented below share a single source sample, sequenced in a study of CD8 T cells in ankylosing spondylitis. TCRdb analysed the 5' RACE reads with MiXCR anew, one entry per CDR3 protein. The sample shows 50,000 to 70,000 distinct CDR3 sequences, roughly 6.1% of them seen only once. Specimen: synovial fluid, either unsorted or a sorted T cell fraction (not recorded which). These receptors were obtained from a male donor with ankylosing spondylitis.

This clonotype appeared a few times. V and J are TRBV7-8 and TRBJ1-1, with D hard to call. CDR1 is SGHVS and CDR2 is FQNEAQ in the germline V gene. V was pared by 3 bases and J by 4 bases, with 9 bases between. The CDR3 runs to 13 residues. This chain's CDR3 is CASSFAPPTEAFF. In DNA, the CDR3 is TGTGCCAGCAGCTTCGCTCCCCCCACTGAAGCTTTCTTT.

This clonotype was detected ten times or more. This chain joins TRBV5-5 and TRBJ1-1; D not certain. Germline V CDR1 and CDR2: SGHKS, YYEKEE (reference sequence). The V gene lost 0 bases and the J gene lost 2 bases, with 8 bases spanning the gap. There are 14 residues in the CDR3. In nucleotides, the CDR3 is TGTGCCAGCAGCTTGGTTGTCATTAACACTGAAGCTTTCTTT. This sequence encodes CASSLVVINTEAFF. Filled out from reference TRBV5-5 and TRBJ1-1, the complete variable domain reads DAGVTQSPTHLIKTRGQQVTLRCSPISGHKSVSWYQQVLGQGPQFIFQYYEKEERGRGNFPDRFSARQFPNYSSELNVNALLLGDSALYLCASSLVVINTEAFFGQGTRLTVV.